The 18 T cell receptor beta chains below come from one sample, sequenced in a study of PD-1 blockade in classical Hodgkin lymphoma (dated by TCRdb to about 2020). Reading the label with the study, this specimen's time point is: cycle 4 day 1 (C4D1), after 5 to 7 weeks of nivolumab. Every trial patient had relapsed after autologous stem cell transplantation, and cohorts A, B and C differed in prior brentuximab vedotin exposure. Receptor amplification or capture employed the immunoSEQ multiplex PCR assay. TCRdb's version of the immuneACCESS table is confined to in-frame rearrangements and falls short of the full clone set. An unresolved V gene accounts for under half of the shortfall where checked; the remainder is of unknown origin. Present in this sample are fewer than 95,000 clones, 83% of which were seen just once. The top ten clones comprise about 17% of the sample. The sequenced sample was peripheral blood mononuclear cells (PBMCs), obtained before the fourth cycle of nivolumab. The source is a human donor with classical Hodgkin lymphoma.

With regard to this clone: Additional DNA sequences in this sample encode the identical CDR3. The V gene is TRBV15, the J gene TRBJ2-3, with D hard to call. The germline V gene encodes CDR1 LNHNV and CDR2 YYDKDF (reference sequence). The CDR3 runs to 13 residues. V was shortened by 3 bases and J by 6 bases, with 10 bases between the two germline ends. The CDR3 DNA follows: TGTGCCACCAGCAGGCCAACGTCGGATACGCAGTATTTT. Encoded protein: CATSRPTSDTQYF.

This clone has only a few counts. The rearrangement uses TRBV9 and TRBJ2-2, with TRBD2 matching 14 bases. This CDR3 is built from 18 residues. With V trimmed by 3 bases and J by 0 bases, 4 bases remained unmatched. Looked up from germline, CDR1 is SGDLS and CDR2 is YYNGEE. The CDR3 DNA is TGTGCCAGCAGCGGGACTAGCGGGAGGTCCGCGAACACCGGGGAGCTGTTTTTT. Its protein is CASSGTSGRSANTGELFF.

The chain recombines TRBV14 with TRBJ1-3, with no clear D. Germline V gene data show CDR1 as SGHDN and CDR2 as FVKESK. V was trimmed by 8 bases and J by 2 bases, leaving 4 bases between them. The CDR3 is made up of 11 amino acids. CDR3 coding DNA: TGTGCCAGCCGTACTGGAAACACCATATATTTT. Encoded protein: CASRTGNTIYF.

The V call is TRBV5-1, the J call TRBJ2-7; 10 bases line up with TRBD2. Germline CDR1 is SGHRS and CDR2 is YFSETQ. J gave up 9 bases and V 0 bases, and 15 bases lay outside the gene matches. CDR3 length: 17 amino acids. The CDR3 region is CASSLGRLAGETGRQYF. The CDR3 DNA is TGCGCCAGCAGCTTGGGGAGGCTAGCGGGAGAGACAGGAAGGCAGTACTTC.

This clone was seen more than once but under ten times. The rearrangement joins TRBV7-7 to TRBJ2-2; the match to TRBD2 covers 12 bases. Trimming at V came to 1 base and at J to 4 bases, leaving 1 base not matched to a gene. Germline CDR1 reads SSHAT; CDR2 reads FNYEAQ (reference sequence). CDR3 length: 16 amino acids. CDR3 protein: CASSLGTSGITGELFF. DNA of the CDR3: TGTGCCAGCAGCTTAGGGACTAGCGGGATCACCGGGGAGCTGTTTTTT.

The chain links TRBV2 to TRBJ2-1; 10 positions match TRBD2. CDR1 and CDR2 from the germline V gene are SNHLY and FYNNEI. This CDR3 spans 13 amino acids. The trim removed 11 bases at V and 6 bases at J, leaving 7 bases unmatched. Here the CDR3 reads CAASGRAGNEQFF. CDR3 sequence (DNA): TGTGCCGCCAGCGGGAGGGCAGGCAATGAGCAGTTCTTC.

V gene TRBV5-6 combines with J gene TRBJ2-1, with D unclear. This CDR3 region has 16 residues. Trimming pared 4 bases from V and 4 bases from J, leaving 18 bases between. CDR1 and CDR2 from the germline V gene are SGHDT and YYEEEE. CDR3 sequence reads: CASSLGPFGSYNEQFF. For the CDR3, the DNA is TGTGCCAGCAGCCTCGGCCCTTTTGGGTCGTACAATGAGCAGTTCTTC. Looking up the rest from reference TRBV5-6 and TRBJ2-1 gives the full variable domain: DAGVTQSPTHLIKTRGQQVTLRCSPKSGHDTVSWYQQALGQGPQFIFQYYEEEERQRGNFPDRFSGHQFPNYSSELNVNALLLGDSALYLCASSLGPFGSYNEQFFGPGTRLTVL.

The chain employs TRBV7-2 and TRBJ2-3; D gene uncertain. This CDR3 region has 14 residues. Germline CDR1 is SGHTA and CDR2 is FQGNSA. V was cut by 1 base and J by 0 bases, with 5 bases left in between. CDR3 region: CASSLGLSTDTQYF. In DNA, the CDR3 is TGTGCCAGCAGCTTAGGGCTAAGCACAGATACGCAGTATTTT. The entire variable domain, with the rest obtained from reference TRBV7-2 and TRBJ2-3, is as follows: GAGVSQSPSNKVTEKGKDVELRCDPISGHTALYWYRQSLGQGLEFLIYFQGNSAPDKSGLPSDRFSAERTGGSVSTLTIQRTQQEDSAVYLCASSLGLSTDTQYFGPGTRLTVL.

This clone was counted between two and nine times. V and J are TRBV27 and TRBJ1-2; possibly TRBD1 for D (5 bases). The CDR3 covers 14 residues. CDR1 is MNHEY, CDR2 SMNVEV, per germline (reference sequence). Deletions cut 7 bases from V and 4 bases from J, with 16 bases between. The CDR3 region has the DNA TGTGCCAGCAAGCCGGAGGGGCGCATCTATGGCTACACCTTC. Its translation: CASKPEGRIYGYTF.

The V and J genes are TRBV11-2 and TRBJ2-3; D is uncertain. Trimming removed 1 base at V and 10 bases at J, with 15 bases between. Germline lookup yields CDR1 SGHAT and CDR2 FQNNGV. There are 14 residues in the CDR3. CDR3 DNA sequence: TGTGCCAGCAGCTTAGGGACCGCCCTCAGAGCGCAGTATTTT. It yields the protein CASSLGTALRAQYF.

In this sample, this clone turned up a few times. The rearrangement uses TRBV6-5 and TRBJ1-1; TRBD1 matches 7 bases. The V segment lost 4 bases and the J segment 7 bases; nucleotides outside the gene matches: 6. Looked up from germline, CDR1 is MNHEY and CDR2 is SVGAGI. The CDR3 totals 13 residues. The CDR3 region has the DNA TGTGCCAGCAGTTCAGGGACAGCCAGTGAAGCTTTCTTT. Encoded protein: CASSSGTASEAFF.

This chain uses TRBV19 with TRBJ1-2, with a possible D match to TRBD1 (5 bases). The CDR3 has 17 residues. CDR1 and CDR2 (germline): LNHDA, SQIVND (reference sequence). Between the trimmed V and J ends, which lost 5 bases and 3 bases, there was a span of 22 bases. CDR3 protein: CASSPLPLPDRDYGYTF. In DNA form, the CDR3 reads TGTGCCAGTAGTCCCTTACCTTTACCCGACAGAGACTATGGCTACACCTTC.

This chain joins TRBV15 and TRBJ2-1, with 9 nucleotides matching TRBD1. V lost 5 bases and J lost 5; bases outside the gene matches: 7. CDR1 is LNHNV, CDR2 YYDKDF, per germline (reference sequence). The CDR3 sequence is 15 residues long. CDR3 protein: CATSGSGTGNNEQFF. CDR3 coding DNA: TGTGCCACCAGCGGGTCCGGGACAGGGAACAATGAGCAGTTCTTC.

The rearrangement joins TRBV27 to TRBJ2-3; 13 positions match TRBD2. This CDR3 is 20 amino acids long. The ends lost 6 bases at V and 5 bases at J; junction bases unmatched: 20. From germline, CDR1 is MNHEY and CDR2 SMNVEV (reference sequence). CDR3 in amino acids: CASSPPWTSGSQPGGDTQYF. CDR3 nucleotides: TGTGCCAGCAGCCCGCCCTGGACTAGCGGGAGTCAACCTGGGGGAGATACGCAGTATTTT.

The CDR3 loop reads CASSERVVGEAFF. In DNA, the CDR3 is TGCGCCAGCAGCGAGAGGGTTGTCGGTGAAGCTTTCTTT. The V gene is TRBV10-2, the J gene TRBJ1-1; D uncertain. Germline V gene sequence: CDR1 WSHSY, CDR2 SAAADI. CDR3 size: 13 residues. V was cut by 6 bases and J by 7 bases, with 15 bases left in between.

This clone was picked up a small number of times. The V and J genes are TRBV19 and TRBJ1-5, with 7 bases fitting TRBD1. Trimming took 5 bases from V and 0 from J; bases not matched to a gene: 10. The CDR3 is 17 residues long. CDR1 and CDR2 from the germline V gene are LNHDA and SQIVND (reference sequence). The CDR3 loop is CASSPPWDRASNQPQHF. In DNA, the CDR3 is TGTGCCAGTAGTCCCCCCTGGGACAGAGCTAGCAATCAGCCCCAGCATTTT.

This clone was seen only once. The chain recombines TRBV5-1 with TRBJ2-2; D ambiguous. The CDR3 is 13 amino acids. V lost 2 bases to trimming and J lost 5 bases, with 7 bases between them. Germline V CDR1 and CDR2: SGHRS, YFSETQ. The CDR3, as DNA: TGCGCCAGCAGCTTTGAAGCTACCGGGGAGCTGTTTTTT. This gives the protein CASSFEATGELFF.

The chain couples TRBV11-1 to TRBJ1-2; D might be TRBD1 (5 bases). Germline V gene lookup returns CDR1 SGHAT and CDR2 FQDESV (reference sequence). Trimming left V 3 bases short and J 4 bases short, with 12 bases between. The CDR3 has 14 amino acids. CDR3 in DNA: TGTGCCAGCAGCTTGGGGCAGTCGGGCTATGGCTACACCTTC. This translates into CASSLGQSGYGYTF.